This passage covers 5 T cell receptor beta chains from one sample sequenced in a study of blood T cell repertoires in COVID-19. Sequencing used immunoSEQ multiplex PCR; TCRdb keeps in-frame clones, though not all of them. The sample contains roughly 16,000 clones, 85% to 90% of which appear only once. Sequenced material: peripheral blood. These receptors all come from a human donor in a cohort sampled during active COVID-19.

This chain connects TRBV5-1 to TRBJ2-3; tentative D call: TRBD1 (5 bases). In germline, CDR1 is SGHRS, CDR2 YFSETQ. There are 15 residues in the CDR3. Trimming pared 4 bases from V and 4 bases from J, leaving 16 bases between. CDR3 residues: CASSTGPDFPDTQYF. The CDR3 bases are TGCGCCAGCAGCACAGGCCCGGATTTCCCAGATACGCAGTATTTT.

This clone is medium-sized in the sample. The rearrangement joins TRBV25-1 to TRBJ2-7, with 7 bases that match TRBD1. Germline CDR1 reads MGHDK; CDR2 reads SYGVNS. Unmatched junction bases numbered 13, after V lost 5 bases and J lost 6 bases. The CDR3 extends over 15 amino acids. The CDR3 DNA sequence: TGTGCCAGCAGTTATTTGGTAGAGGGGGCTAGCGAGCAGTACTTC. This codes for CASSYLVEGASEQYF.

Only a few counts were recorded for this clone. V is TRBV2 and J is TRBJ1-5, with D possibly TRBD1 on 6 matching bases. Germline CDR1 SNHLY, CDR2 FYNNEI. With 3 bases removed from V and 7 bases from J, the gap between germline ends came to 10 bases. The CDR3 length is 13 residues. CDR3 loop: CASSDRGLQPQHF. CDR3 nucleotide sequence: TGTGCCAGCAGTGACAGGGGTTTGCAGCCCCAGCATTTT.

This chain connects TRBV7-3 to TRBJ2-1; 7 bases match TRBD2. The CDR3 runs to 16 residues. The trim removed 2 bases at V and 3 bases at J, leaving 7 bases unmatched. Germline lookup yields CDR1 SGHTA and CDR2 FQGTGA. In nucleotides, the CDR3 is TGTGCCAGCAGCTTATCCGGACTAGTGGGCTACAATGAGCAGTTCTTC. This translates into CASSLSGLVGYNEQFF.

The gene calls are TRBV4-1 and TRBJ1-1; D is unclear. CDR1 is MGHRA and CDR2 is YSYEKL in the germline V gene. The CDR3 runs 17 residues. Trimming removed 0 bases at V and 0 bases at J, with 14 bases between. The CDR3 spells CASSQDLGQSMNTEAFF. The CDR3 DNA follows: TGCGCCAGCAGCCAAGATCTTGGGCAGAGCATGAACACTGAAGCTTTCTTT.